This T cell receptor beta chain stems from a study of blood T cell repertoires in COVID-19. For the study at large: Samples came from the United States, Italy and Spain, spanning acute and convalescent COVID-19. In each case, the material was cDNA or gDNA derived from T cells, B-cell-depleted T cells, or PBMCs.

As handled by the study authors: Amplified reference gene primers provided the basis for estimating nucleated cell counts. Some clones are missing from TCRdb's copy, which holds only in-frame ones; the method was immunoSEQ multiplex PCR. Clonal size and the V and J genes are those of that table, whereas D and trimming came from the DNA. This sample has about 180,000 clones, with over 75% found just once. The CDR3 runs to 15 residues. The trim removed 4 bases at V and 2 bases at J, leaving 6 bases unmatched. The germline gives CDR1 SGHNT, CDR2 YYREEE (reference sequence). Patients of the Seattle cohort, enrolled during active infection, were followed longitudinally.

The chain joins TRBV5-4 to TRBJ2-5, with TRBD2 matching 9 bases. The clonotype was recovered from a person aged 65 to 79 with COVID-19, enrolled during active disease. Material: peripheral blood. The DNA for the CDR3 is TGTGCCAGCAGCGCGGGGGGGCAATTACAAGAGACCCAGTACTTC. This translates into CASSAGGQLQETQYF.